This T cell receptor (beta chain) was identified during a study of shared clonotypes between healthy human individuals. Clones were read by immunoSEQ multiplex PCR, and TCRdb kept only the in-frame ones, dropping some. The sample shows more than 2,000,000 clones, just over 90% of them seen only once. The CDR3 runs to 14 residues. Trimming left V 5 bases short and J 2 bases short, with 12 bases between. Germline loops: CDR1 MNHEY, CDR2 SVGAGI. J is TRBJ2-5 and V is TRBV6-5; no clear D gene. This receptor was identified in a man between 18 and 29 years old in good health. Some clones in this sample may be carry-over from other donors' samples. Material for sequencing was naive CD4+ T cells from PBMCs. Regarding subset: CD45RA+ positively selected. CDR3: CASSSLEFQETQYF. CDR3 DNA: TGTGCCAGCAGTAGTCTGGAGTTTCAAGAGACCCAGTACTTC.